This T cell receptor beta chain was sequenced during a study of OX40 agonist ivuxolimab in advanced cancers. The germline V gene has CDR1 SGHNT and CDR2 YENEEA. V lost 4 bases and J 5 bases, leaving 17 bases between the germline ends. This CDR3 region has 15 residues. The protocol was immunoSEQ multiplex PCR, while the TCRdb copy is restricted to in-frame clones and leaves out a portion. The sample comprises about 94,000 clones, around 90% of which are singletons, and 0.65% to 0.85% rests with the top ten. The chain couples TRBV11-3 to TRBJ2-5; D is uncertain. Sample: CD4+ or CD8+ T cells sorted from blood, taken in a trial of the OX40 agonist ivuxolimab. The TCR was taken from an adult with an advanced solid tumor such as melanoma, head and neck, liver or kidney cancer. The CDR3 loop reads CASSSGSTSTETQYF. The CDR3 DNA follows: TGTGCCAGCAGCTCCGGGTCCACCTCCACGGAGACCCAGTACTTC.